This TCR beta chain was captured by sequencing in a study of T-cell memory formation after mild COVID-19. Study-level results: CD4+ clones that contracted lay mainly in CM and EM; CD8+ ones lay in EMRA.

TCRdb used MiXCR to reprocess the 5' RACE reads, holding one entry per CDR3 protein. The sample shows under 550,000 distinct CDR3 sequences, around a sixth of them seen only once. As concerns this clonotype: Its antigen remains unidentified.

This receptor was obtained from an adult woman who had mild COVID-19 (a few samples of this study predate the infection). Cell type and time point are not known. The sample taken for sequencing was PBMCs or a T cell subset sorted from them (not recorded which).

The CDR3 reads CASSLRGDYNEQFF. As DNA, the CDR3 is TGTGCCAGCAGCTTACGGGGGGACTACAATGAGCAGTTCTTC. This rearrangement joins TRBV7-3 to TRBJ2-1; TRBD2 aligns across 7 bases. Germline V lookup: CDR1 SGHTA, CDR2 FQGTGA. V trimming: 2 bases; J trimming: 3 bases; junction bases outside the gene matches: 1. The CDR3 is made up of 14 amino acids. Full variable domain (rest looked up from reference TRBV7-3 and TRBJ2-1): GAGVSQTPSNKVTEKGKYVELRCDPISGHTALYWYRQSLGQGPEFLIYFQGTGAADDSGLPNDRFFAVRPEGSVSTLKIQRTERGDSAVYLCASSLRGDYNEQFFGPGTRLTVL.